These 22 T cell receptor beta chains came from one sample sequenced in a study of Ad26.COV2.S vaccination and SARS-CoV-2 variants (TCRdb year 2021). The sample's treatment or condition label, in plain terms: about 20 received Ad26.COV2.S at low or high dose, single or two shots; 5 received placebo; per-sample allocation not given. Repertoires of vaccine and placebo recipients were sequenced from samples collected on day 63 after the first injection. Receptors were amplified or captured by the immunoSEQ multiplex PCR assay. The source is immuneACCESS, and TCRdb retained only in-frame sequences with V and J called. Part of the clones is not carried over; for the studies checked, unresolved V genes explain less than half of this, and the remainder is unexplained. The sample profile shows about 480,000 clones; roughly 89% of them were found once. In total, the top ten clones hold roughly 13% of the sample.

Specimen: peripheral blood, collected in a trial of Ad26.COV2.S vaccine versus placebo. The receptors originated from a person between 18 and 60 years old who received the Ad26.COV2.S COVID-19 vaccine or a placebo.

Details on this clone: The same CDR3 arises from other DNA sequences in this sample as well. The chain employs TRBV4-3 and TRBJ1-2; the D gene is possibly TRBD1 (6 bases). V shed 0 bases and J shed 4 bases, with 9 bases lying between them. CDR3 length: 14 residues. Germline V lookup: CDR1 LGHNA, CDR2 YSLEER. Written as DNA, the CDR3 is TGCGCCAGCAGCCAAGACGGAGGGGGCTATGGCTACACCTTC. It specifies CASSQDGGGYGYTF.

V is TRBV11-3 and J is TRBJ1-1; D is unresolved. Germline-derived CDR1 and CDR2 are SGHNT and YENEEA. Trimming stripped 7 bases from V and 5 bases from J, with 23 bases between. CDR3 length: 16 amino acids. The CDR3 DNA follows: TGTGCCAGCACCCCCTCCGAGGCAGCGGGTAGAACTGAAGCTTTCTTT. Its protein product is CASTPSEAAGRTEAFF. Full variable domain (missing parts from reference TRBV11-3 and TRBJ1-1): EAGVVQSPRYKIIEKKQPVAFWCNPISGHNTLYWYLQNLGQGPELLIRYENEEAVDDSQLPKDRFSAERLKGVDSTLKIQPAELGDSAVYLCASTPSEAAGRTEAFFGQGTRLTVV.

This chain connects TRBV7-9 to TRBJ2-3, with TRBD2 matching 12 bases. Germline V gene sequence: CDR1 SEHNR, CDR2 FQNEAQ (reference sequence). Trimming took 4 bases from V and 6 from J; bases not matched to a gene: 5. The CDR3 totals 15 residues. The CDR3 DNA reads TGTGCCAGCAGCTCACTAGCGGGAGGTGGGGATACGCAGTATTTT. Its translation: CASSSLAGGGDTQYF.

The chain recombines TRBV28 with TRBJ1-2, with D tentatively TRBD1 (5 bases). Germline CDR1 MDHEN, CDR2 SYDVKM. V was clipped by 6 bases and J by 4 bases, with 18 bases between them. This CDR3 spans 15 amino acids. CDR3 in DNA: TGTGCCAGCAGCCACCCGATGGGGGGATCCTATGGCTACACCTTC. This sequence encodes CASSHPMGGSYGYTF.

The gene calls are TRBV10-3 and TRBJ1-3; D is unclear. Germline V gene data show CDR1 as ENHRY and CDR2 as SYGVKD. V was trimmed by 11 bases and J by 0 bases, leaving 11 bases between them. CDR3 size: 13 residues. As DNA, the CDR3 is TGTGCCGGCTCGGTTAGCTCTGGAAACACCATATATTTT. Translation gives CAGSVSSGNTIYF.

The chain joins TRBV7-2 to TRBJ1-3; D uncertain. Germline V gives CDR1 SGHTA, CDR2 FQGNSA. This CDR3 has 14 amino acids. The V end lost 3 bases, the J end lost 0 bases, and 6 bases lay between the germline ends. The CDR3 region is CASSFLVSGNTIYF. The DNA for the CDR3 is TGTGCCAGCAGCTTTCTGGTCTCTGGAAACACCATATATTTT.

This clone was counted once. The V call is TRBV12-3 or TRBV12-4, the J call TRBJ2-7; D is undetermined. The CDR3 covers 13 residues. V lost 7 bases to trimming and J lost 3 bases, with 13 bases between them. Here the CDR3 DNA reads TGTGCCAGCACCTGGCGGAGAGGCTACGAGCAGTACTTC. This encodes CASTWRRGYEQYF.

CDR3 residues: CASGPVGEQFF. The DNA for the CDR3 is TGTGCCAGCGGCCCTGTCGGGGAGCAGTTCTTC. The chain couples TRBV28 to TRBJ2-1; D ambiguous. Germline CDR1 and CDR2: MDHEN and SYDVKM. Trimming shortened V by 8 bases and J by 10 bases, and 12 bases separated the two germline ends. This CDR3 is built from 11 residues.

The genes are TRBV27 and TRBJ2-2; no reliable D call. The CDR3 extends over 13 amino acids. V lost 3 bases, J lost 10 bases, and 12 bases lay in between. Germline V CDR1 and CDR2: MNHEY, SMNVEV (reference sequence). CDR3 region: CASSFLSPVELFF. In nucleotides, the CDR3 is TGTGCCAGCAGTTTTCTTTCTCCGGTGGAGCTGTTTTTT.

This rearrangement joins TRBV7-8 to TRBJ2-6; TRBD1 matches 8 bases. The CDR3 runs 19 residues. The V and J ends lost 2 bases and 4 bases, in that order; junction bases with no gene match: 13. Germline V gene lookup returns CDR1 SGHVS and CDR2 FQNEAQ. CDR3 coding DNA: TGTGCCAGCAGCTTATGGTTCCGGCAGGGGGCGGGAGGGGCCAACGTCCTGACTTTC. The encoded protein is CASSLWFRQGAGGANVLTF.

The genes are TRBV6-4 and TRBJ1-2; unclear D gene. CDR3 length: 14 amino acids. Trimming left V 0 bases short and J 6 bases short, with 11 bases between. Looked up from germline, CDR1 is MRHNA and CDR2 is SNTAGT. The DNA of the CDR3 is TGTGCCAGCAGTGACTCGACTGGGCTCGATGGCTACACCTTC. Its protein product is CASSDSTGLDGYTF.

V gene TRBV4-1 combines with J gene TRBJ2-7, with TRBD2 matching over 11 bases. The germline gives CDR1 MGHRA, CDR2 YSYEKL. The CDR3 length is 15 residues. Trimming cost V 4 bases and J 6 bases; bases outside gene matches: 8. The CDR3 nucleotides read TGCGCCAGCAGCCGGTCGACTAGCGGGATCGGCGAGCAGTACTTC. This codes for CASSRSTSGIGEQYF.

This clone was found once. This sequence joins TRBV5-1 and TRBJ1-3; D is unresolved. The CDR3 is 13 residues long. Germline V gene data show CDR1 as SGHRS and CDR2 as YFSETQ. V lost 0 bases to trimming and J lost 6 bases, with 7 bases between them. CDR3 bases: TGCGCCAGCAGCTTGGCTGTGGAAAACACCATATATTTT. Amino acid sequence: CASSLAVENTIYF.

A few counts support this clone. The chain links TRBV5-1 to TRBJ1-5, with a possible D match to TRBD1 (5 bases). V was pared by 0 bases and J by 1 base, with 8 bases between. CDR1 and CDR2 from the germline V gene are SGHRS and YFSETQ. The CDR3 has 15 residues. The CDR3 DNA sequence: TGCGCCAGCAGCTTGGACGGGGGGAGCAATCAGCCCCAGCATTTT. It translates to CASSLDGGSNQPQHF.

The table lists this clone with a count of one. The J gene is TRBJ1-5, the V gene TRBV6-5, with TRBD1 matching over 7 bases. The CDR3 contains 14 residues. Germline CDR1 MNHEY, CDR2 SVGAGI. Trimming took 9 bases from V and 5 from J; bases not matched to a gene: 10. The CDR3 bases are TGTGCCAGTTGTTTGGACAGGAGGTATCAGCCCCAGCATTTT. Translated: CASCLDRRYQPQHF.

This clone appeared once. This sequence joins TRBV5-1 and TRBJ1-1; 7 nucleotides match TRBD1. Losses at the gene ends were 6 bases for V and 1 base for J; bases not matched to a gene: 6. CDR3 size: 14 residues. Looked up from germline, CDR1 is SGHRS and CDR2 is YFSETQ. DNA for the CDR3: TGCGCCAGCACCCTCGACAGGGCGAACACTGAAGCTTTCTTT. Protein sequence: CASTLDRANTEAFF.

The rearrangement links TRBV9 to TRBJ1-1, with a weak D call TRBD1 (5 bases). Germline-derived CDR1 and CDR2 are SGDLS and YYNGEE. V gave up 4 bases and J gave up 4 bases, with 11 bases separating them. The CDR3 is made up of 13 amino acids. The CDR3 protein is CASSFGGGTEAFF. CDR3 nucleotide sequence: TGTGCCAGCAGCTTCGGGGGGGGCACTGAAGCTTTCTTT.

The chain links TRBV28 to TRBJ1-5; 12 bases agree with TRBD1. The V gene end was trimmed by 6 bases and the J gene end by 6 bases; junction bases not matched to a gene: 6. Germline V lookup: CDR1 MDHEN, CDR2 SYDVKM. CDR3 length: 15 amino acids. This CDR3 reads CASSSGQGAFQPQHF. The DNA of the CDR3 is TGTGCCAGCAGCTCGGGACAGGGGGCTTTTCAGCCCCAGCATTTT.

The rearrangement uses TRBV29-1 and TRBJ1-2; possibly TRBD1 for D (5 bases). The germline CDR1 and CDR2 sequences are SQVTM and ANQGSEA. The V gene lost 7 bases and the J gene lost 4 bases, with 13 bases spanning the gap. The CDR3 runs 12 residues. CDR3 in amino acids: CSAGGDPYGYTF. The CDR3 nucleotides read TGCAGCGCGGGGGGGGACCCCTATGGCTACACCTTC.

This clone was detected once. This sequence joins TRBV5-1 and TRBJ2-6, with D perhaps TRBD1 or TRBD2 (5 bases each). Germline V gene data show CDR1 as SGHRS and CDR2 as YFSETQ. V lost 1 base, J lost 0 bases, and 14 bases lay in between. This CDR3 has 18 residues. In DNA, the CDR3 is TGCGCCAGCAGCTTGCTGGGGGTATCCGGCTCTGGGGCCAACGTCCTGACTTTC. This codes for CASSLLGVSGSGANVLTF.

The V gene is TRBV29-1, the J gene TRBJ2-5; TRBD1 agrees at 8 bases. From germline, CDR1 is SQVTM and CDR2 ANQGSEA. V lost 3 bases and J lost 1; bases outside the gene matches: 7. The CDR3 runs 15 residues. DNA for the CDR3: TGCAGCGTTGATTCGACAGGGGTCCTCCAAGAGACCCAGTACTTC. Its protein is CSVDSTGVLQETQYF.

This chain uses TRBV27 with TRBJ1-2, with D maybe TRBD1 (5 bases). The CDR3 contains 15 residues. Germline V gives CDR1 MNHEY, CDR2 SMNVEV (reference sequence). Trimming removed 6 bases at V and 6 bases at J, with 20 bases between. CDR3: CASRAFLGATNGYTF. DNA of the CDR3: TGTGCCAGCAGGGCGTTTCTCGGGGCAACAAATGGCTACACCTTC.